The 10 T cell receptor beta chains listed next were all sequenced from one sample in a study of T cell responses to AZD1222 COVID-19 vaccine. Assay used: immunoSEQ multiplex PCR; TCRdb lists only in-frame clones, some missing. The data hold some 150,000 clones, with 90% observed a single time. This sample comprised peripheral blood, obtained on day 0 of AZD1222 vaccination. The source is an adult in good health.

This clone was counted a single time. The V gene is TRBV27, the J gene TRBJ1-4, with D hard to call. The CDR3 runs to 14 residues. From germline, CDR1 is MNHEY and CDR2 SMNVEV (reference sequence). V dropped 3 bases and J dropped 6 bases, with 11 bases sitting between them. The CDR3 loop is CASSFTAADEKLFF. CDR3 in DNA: TGTGCCAGCAGTTTTACAGCGGCCGATGAAAAACTGTTTTTT.

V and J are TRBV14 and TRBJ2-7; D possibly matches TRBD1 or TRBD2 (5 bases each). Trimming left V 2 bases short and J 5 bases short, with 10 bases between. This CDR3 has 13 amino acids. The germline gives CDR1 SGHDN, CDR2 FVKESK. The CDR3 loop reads CASSQRSGHEQYF. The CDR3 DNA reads TGTGCCAGCAGCCAACGGTCGGGACACGAGCAGTACTTC.

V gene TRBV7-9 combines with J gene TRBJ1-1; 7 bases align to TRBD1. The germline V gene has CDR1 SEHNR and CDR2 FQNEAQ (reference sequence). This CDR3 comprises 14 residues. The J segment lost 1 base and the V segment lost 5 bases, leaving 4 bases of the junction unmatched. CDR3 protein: CASSRQGTNTEAFF. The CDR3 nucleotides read TGTGCCAGCAGCAGACAGGGTACGAACACTGAAGCTTTCTTT.

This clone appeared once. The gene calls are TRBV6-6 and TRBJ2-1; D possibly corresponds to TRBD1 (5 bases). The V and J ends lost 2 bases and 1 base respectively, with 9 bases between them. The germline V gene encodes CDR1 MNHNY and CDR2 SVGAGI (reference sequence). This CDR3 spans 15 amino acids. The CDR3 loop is CASSYGSGSYNEQFF. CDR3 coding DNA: TGTGCCAGCAGTTACGGGTCAGGGTCCTACAATGAGCAGTTCTTC.

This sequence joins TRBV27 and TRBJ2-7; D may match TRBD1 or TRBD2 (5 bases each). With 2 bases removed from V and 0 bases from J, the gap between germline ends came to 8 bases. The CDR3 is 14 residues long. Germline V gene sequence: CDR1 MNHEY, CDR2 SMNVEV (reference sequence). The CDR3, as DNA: TGTGCCAGCAGTTTAGGGGGTAGCTCCTACGAGCAGTACTTC. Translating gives CASSLGGSSYEQYF.

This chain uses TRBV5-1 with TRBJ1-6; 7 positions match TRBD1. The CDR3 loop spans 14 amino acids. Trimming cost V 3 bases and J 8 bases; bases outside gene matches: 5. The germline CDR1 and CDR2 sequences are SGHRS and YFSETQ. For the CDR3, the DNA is TGCGCCAGCAGCTCGGGACAGTTCTATTCACCCCTCCACTTT. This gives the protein CASSSGQFYSPLHF.

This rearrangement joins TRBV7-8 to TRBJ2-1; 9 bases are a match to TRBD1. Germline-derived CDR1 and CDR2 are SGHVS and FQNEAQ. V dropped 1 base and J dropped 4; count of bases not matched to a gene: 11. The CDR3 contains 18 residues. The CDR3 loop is CASSLVWMRDRVYNEQFF. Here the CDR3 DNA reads TGTGCCAGCAGCTTAGTTTGGATGAGGGACAGGGTTTACAATGAGCAGTTCTTC. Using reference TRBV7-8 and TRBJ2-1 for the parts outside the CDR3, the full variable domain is GAGVSQSPRYKVAKRGQDVALRCDPISGHVSLFWYQQALGQGPEFLTYFQNEAQLDKSGLPSDRFFAERPEGSVSTLKIQRTQQEDSAVYLCASSLVWMRDRVYNEQFFGPGTRLTVL.

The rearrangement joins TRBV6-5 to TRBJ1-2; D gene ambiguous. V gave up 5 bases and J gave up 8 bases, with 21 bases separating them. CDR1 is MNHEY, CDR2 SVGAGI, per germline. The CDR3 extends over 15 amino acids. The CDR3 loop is CASSNTSPPRKGYTF. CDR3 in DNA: TGTGCCAGCAGTAATACAAGCCCCCCTCGGAAAGGCTACACCTTC.

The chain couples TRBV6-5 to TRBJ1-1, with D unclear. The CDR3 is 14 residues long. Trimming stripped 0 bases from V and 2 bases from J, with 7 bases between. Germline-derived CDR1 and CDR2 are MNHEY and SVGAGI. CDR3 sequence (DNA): TGTGCCAGCAGTTACTCGCGGGCAAACACTGAAGCTTTCTTT. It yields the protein CASSYSRANTEAFF.

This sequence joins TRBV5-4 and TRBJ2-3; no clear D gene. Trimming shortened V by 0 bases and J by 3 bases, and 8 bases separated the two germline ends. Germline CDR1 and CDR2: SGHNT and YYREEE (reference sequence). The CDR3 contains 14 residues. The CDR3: CASSLEAGTDTQYF. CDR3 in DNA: TGTGCCAGCAGCTTGGAAGCTGGGACAGATACGCAGTATTTT.